One sample yielded the 3 T cell receptor beta chains listed below, sequenced in a study of shared clonotypes between healthy human individuals. As defined, naive CD8 cells were CD45RO-negative and positively selected for CCR7, with terminally differentiated effector memory CD45RA+ cells excluded. Assay: immunoSEQ multiplex PCR; the TCRdb copy retains only in-frame clones and omits some. The repertoire holds about 680,000 clones, about 91% seen once, with 20% to 25% in the top ten. The sample consisted of naive CD8+ T cells sorted from blood. The receptors come from a man younger than 40 in good health.

The V call is TRBV7-9, the J call TRBJ2-1; 7 nucleotides agree with TRBD2. CDR3 length: 14 residues. V lost 1 base to trimming and J lost 7 bases; unmatched junction nucleotides: 4. Germline V lookup: CDR1 SEHNR, CDR2 FQNEAQ (reference sequence). CDR3 nucleotides: TGTGCCAGCAGCTTAGTCGGGACTATGAATGAGCAGTTCTTC. This translates into CASSLVGTMNEQFF.

The chain uses TRBV2 and TRBJ1-5, with D possibly TRBD1 on 5 matching bases. CDR1 SNHLY and CDR2 FYNNEI come from the germline V gene. This CDR3 comprises 12 residues. The V gene lost 2 bases and the J gene lost 10 bases, with 9 bases spanning the gap. This CDR3 is CASSEMGLPQHF. CDR3 in DNA: TGTGCCAGCAGTGAAATGGGACTTCCCCAGCATTTT.

The chain couples TRBV7-8 to TRBJ2-7; no reliable D call. Germline V lookup: CDR1 SGHVS, CDR2 FQNEAQ. The CDR3 length is 14 residues. V was cut by 2 bases and J by 4 bases, with 12 bases left in between. CDR3: CASSLTGRQYEQYF. The CDR3 nucleotides are TGTGCCAGCAGCTTAACTGGCAGACAATACGAGCAGTACTTC.